These 31 T cell receptor beta chains originate from one sample sequenced in a study of regulatory T cells in long-lasting Graves disease. Construction of TCR beta libraries relied on iRepertoire HTBI primers and on Arm-PCR targeting CDR3 regions. TCRdb reprocessed the multiplex PCR reads via MiXCR and lists one record per CDR3 protein. Of just over 600,000 distinct CDR3 sequences listed, approximately 15% are singletons. Time point defined: newly diagnosed GD, antithyroid drugs for less than 3 months. Preparation of the TCR library used RNA extracted from PBMCs. These same data were also listed under a study on T cells in Graves' hyperthyroidism and ophthalmopathy.

The specimen comprised peripheral blood mononuclear cells (PBMCs), sampled at new diagnosis, from a patient treated with antithyroid drugs. These receptors came from a woman under 40 with Graves disease.

At least ten counts were recorded for this clonotype. The chain carries TRBV20-1 and TRBJ2-7, with a weak D call TRBD1 (6 bases). The CDR3 length is 13 residues. The germline V and J ends were trimmed by 5 bases and 2 bases, with 13 bases remaining between them. CDR1 and CDR2 (germline): DFQATT, SNEGSKA (reference sequence). The CDR3 DNA sequence: TGCAGTGCTTCCGGGACATATACCTACGAGCAGTACTTC. As protein: CSASGTYTYEQYF.

Comment on this clonotype: A much larger clone lies a single base off, so this may be a read error. Likely a read error: the CDR3 ends without its conserved phenylalanine or tryptophan. V usage is TRBV11-2 and J usage is TRBJ1-4, with D hard to call. CDR1 and CDR2 (germline): SGHAT, FQNNGV. V lost 5 bases and J 0 bases, leaving 10 bases between the germline ends. The CDR3 is made up of 15 amino acids. CDR3 region: CASSGPTSTNEKLFL. For the CDR3, the DNA is TGTGCCAGCAGCGGCCCAACCTCAACTAATGAAAAACTGTTTCTT.

The rearrangement links TRBV10-3 to TRBJ1-1; 7 positions agree with TRBD1. This CDR3 is built from 14 residues. The V and J ends lost 10 bases and 0 bases, in that order; junction bases with no gene match: 8. Looked up from germline, CDR1 is ENHRY and CDR2 is SYGVKD. In DNA, the CDR3 is TGTGCCACCGGGACAGAAAGAGTGAACACTGAAGCTTTCTTT. This codes for CATGTERVNTEAFF.

This clonotype was counted only a few times. This sequence may be a read error, since a much larger clone differs from it by one base. This chain joins TRBV28 and TRBJ1-2; no reliable D call. Trimming left V 3 bases short and J 1 base short, with 6 bases between. Germline V gene data show CDR1 as MDHEN and CDR2 as SYDVKM. The CDR3 contains 13 residues. CDR3 sequence (DNA): TGTGCCAGCAGTTTCCAGAATAACTATGGCTACACCTTC. As protein: CASSFQNNYGYTF.

This clonotype has ten or more counts. V gene TRBV3-1 combines with J gene TRBJ2-1, with 8 bases identical to TRBD1. From germline, CDR1 is LGHDT and CDR2 YNNKEL (reference sequence). With 2 bases clipped from V and 6 bases from J, the junction kept 6 bases outside the gene matches. The CDR3 runs 15 residues. The CDR3 here is CASSQTPDRVNEQFF. CDR3 nucleotides: TGTGCCAGCAGCCAAACACCGGACAGGGTCAATGAGCAGTTCTTC.

This chain uses TRBV3-1 with TRBJ1-2; 7 bases match TRBD1. V trimming: 4 bases; J trimming: 9 bases; junction bases outside the gene matches: 11. The CDR3 is 14 residues long. Germline V gives CDR1 LGHDT, CDR2 YNNKEL (reference sequence). CDR3 region: CASSPNRGGRSYTF. CDR3 DNA: TGTGCCAGCAGCCCCAATCGAGGGGGCAGGAGCTACACCTTC.

This clonotype was counted ten times or more. The V call is TRBV6-1, the J call TRBJ2-3, with D possibly called TRBD1 or TRBD2 (5 bases each). V dropped 6 bases and J dropped 4 bases, with 14 bases sitting between them. CDR3 length equals 14 residues. Germline V gene data show CDR1 as MNHNS and CDR2 as SASEGT. CDR3: CASRVRGEADTQYF. The CDR3 nucleotides are TGTGCCAGCAGGGTCAGAGGGGAAGCAGATACGCAGTATTTT.

In this sample, this clonotype turned up once. V and J are TRBV30 and TRBJ2-3, with D unclear. Trimming took off 2 bases at V and 3 bases at J, with 9 bases between the two ends. Germline V gene lookup returns CDR1 GTSNPN and CDR2 SVGIG (reference sequence). The CDR3 is 13 residues long. The chain's CDR3 is CAWSPVRTDTQYF. For the CDR3, the DNA is TGTGCCTGGAGTCCAGTTCGGACAGATACGCAGTATTTT.

This clonotype has at least ten counts. V is TRBV28 and J is TRBJ2-7; weak D call: TRBD1 (5 bases). CDR1 is MDHEN, CDR2 SYDVKM, per germline. V lost 6 bases and J 2 bases, leaving 14 bases between the germline ends. The CDR3 runs to 14 residues. The CDR3 region is CASSPSRAPYEQYF. The CDR3 coding sequence is TGTGCCAGCAGCCCCTCCAGGGCCCCCTACGAGCAGTACTTC. The full variable domain, with the rest looked up from reference TRBV28 and TRBJ2-7, is DVKVTQSSRYLVKRTGEKVFLECVQDMDHENMFWYRQDPGLGLRLIYFSYDVKMKEKGDIPEGYSVSREKKERFSLILESASTNQTSMYLCASSPSRAPYEQYFGPGTRLTVT.

This clonotype has ten or more counts. The chain uses TRBV29-1 and TRBJ2-5, with D possibly being TRBD2 (6 bases). Trimming pared 4 bases from V and 1 base from J, leaving 10 bases between. The length of the CDR3 is 13 residues. Germline lookup yields CDR1 SQVTM and CDR2 ANQGSEA. CDR3 region: CSVGIAAQETQYF. CDR3 coding DNA: TGCAGCGTTGGAATAGCGGCCCAAGAGACCCAGTACTTC.

This clonotype has ten or more counts. The chain links TRBV5-1 to TRBJ2-7; 7 bases map to TRBD1. CDR1 and CDR2 (germline): SGHRS, YFSETQ. V dropped 0 bases and J dropped 3; count of bases not matched to a gene: 3. The CDR3 is made up of 14 amino acids. The DNA of the CDR3 is TGCGCCAGCAGCTTGGGGGACAGATTCTACGAGCAGTACTTC. Its protein product is CASSLGDRFYEQYF.

The chain couples TRBV4-2 to TRBJ1-5; D unclear. Germline V gene data show CDR1 as LGHNA and CDR2 as YNFKEQ. The CDR3 has 17 amino acids. Trimming cost V 0 bases and J 1 base, with 13 bases left between them. CDR3 sequence reads: CASSQEAPWSSNQPQHF. The DNA of the CDR3 is TGTGCCAGCAGCCAAGAGGCCCCCTGGTCGAGCAATCAGCCCCAGCATTTT.

This clonotype was detected many times. The chain uses TRBV15 and TRBJ1-4; 7 bases are shared with TRBD1. CDR1 is LNHNV, CDR2 YYDKDF, per germline (reference sequence). This CDR3 spans 15 amino acids. The junction had 0 bases not matched to a gene; V was cut back by 2 bases and J by 0 bases. The CDR3 DNA is TGTGCCACCAGCAGACAGGGGGCAACTAATGAAAAACTGTTTTTT. Its translation: CATSRQGATNEKLFF.

J is TRBJ2-7 and V is TRBV5-1; TRBD1 is a possible D gene (5 bases). The germline V gene has CDR1 SGHRS and CDR2 YFSETQ. V was pared by 0 bases and J by 1 base, with 11 bases between. The CDR3 has 15 residues. The chain's CDR3 is CASSLAPGPSYEQYF. The CDR3 coding sequence is TGCGCCAGCAGCTTGGCCCCAGGGCCGTCCTACGAGCAGTACTTC. The full variable domain, completed using reference TRBV5-1 and TRBJ2-7, is KAGVTQTPRYLIKTRGQQVTLSCSPISGHRSVSWYQQTPGQGLQFLFEYFSETQRNKGNFPGRFSGRQFSNSRSEMNVSTLELGDSALYLCASSLAPGPSYEQYFGPGTRLTVT.

The chain joins TRBV20-1 to TRBJ2-3, with D perhaps TRBD1 or TRBD2 (7 bases each). V was cut by 3 bases and J by 8 bases, with 30 bases left in between. The CDR3 loop spans 18 amino acids. Germline V gene lookup returns CDR1 DFQATT and CDR2 SNEGSKA (reference sequence). The CDR3 nucleotides read TGCAGTGCTAGGGATTCTGGGGATTTCGTGGGAGGGGGCGGTACGCAGTATTTT. This encodes CSARDSGDFVGGGGTQYF.

The CDR3 nucleotides read TGTGCCAGCAGCAGAGAAACCGCCTACGAGCAGTACTTC. The encoded protein is CASSRETAYEQYF. The rearrangement links TRBV9 to TRBJ2-7; D is ambiguous. The V and J ends lost 4 bases and 2 bases respectively, with 10 bases between them. Germline V gene data show CDR1 as SGDLS and CDR2 as YYNGEE. The CDR3 runs to 13 residues.

This clonotype appeared many times. The CDR3 loop is CASSEALPGGDGYTF. The CDR3, as DNA: TGTGCCAGCAGTGAAGCGCTGCCGGGGGGGGATGGCTACACCTTC. V gene TRBV2 combines with J gene TRBJ1-2, with a possible D match to TRBD1 (5 bases). This CDR3 has 15 residues. Trimming pared 0 bases from V and 6 bases from J, leaving 14 bases between. Germline CDR1 SNHLY, CDR2 FYNNEI.

This chain uses TRBV5-5 with TRBJ1-3, with 10 bases that match TRBD1. The J segment lost 0 bases and the V segment lost 3 bases, leaving 3 bases of the junction unmatched. The CDR3 sequence is 16 residues long. The germline gives CDR1 SGHKS, CDR2 YYEKEE (reference sequence). CDR3 loop: CASSWGQGPSGNTIYF. For the CDR3, the DNA is TGTGCCAGCAGCTGGGGACAGGGGCCCTCTGGAAACACCATATATTTT. The full variable domain, completed using reference TRBV5-5 and TRBJ1-3, is DAGVTQSPTHLIKTRGQQVTLRCSPISGHKSVSWYQQVLGQGPQFIFQYYEKEERGRGNFPDRFSARQFPNYSSELNVNALLLGDSALYLCASSWGQGPSGNTIYFGEGSWLTVV.

The chain carries TRBV5-4 and TRBJ2-3; weak D call: TRBD1 (5 bases). The V gene lost 2 bases and the J gene lost 0 bases, with 13 bases spanning the gap. The germline V gene has CDR1 SGHNT and CDR2 YYREEE (reference sequence). There are 16 residues in the CDR3. The CDR3 DNA sequence: TGTGCCAGCAGCTTAGACAGTTCTACTAGCACAGATACGCAGTATTTT. Residues: CASSLDSSTSTDTQYF.

There are many counts of this clonotype. V and J are TRBV29-1 and TRBJ1-3; D is undetermined. The germline gives CDR1 SQVTM, CDR2 ANQGSEA. This CDR3 has 13 amino acids. Trimming shortened V by 3 bases and J by 2 bases, and 8 bases separated the two germline ends. Written as DNA, the CDR3 is TGCAGCGTTGAGAAGGACCCTGGAAACACCATATATTTT. Translated, it gives CSVEKDPGNTIYF.

V gene TRBV4-1 combines with J gene TRBJ2-7; 7 bases match TRBD1. Losses at the gene ends were 0 bases for V and 4 bases for J; bases not matched to a gene: 9. Germline values: CDR1 MGHRA, CDR2 YSYEKL. The CDR3 spans 16 residues. The CDR3, as DNA: TGCGCCAGCAGCCAAGAGGTACAGGGGTCAATGTACGAGCAGTACTTC. This sequence encodes CASSQEVQGSMYEQYF.

The V and J genes are TRBV5-1 and TRBJ2-7; 10 bases fit TRBD1. This CDR3 spans 14 amino acids. V dropped 7 bases and J dropped 4; count of bases not matched to a gene: 8. Germline V gene lookup returns CDR1 SGHRS and CDR2 YFSETQ. The CDR3 sequence: CASAPGQGPYEQYF. The CDR3 bases are TGCGCCAGCGCCCCGGGACAGGGGCCTTACGAGCAGTACTTC. Combining the CDR3 with reference TRBV5-1 and TRBJ2-7 gives the whole variable domain KAGVTQTPRYLIKTRGQQVTLSCSPISGHRSVSWYQQTPGQGLQFLFEYFSETQRNKGNFPGRFSGRQFSNSRSEMNVSTLELGDSALYLCASAPGQGPYEQYFGPGTRLTVT.

The V call is TRBV15, the J call TRBJ2-3; either TRBD1 or TRBD2 may fit D (5 bases each). This CDR3 contains 15 residues. V was clipped by 3 bases and J by 2 bases, with 12 bases between them. Germline V gene lookup returns CDR1 LNHNV and CDR2 YYDKDF (reference sequence). The CDR3: CATSSQGGHTDTQYF. In DNA, the CDR3 is TGTGCCACCAGCAGCCAGGGCGGGCACACAGATACGCAGTATTTT.

To note about this clonotype: A much larger clone lies one base from this, so it may be a read error. The rearrangement uses TRBV28 and TRBJ2-1; the D is unclear. Germline V CDR1 and CDR2: MDHEN, SYDVKM. The CDR3 sequence is 15 residues long. V lost 2 bases and J 8 bases, leaving 16 bases between the germline ends. The CDR3 region has the DNA TGTGCCAGCAGTTTAGGTACCCCACCCCCCGATGAGCAGTTCTTC. Protein: CASSLGTPPPDEQFF.

The rearrangement joins TRBV5-1 to TRBJ1-2; 8 nucleotides agree with TRBD1. Germline assignment: CDR1 SGHRS and CDR2 YFSETQ. The V and J ends lost 0 bases and 9 bases, in that order; junction bases with no gene match: 10. This CDR3 contains 15 residues. This CDR3 reads CASSLDADRVVSYTF. The CDR3 nucleotides read TGCGCCAGCAGCTTGGATGCGGACAGGGTAGTGAGCTACACCTTC.

The V and J genes are TRBV5-1 and TRBJ2-3; no clear D gene. CDR3 length equals 14 residues. V was shortened by 8 bases and J by 2 bases, with 15 bases between the two germline ends. Germline V gene lookup returns CDR1 SGHRS and CDR2 YFSETQ. CDR3 sequence reads: CASTPGRYTDTQYF. Written as DNA, the CDR3 is TGCGCCAGTACACCGGGCCGATACACAGATACGCAGTATTTT. Complete variable domain (other parts from reference TRBV5-1 and TRBJ2-3): KAGVTQTPRYLIKTRGQQVTLSCSPISGHRSVSWYQQTPGQGLQFLFEYFSETQRNKGNFPGRFSGRQFSNSRSEMNVSTLELGDSALYLCASTPGRYTDTQYFGPGTRLTVL.

The rearrangement joins TRBV9 to TRBJ2-3; TRBD1 or TRBD2 may be the D gene (5 bases each). In germline, CDR1 is SGDLS, CDR2 YYNGEE. CDR3 length equals 15 residues. V dropped 3 bases and J dropped 2 bases, with 13 bases sitting between them. CDR3 DNA sequence: TGTGCCAGCAGCGCCTGGGACCGAAACACAGATACGCAGTATTTT. This translates into CASSAWDRNTDTQYF.

This clonotype was picked up many times. This chain uses TRBV29-1 with TRBJ2-2; D is uncertain. CDR1 and CDR2 (germline): SQVTM, ANQGSEA. V was clipped by 7 bases and J by 3 bases, with 6 bases between them. CDR3 length: 11 residues. CDR3 in amino acids: CSGYYTGELFF. In DNA, the CDR3 is TGCAGCGGCTACTACACCGGGGAGCTGTTTTTT.

On this clonotype: A much larger clone differs from this one at a single base, so this may be a read error. The rearrangement links TRBV3-1 to TRBJ2-2; a weak D match, TRBD2 (5 bases). CDR1 and CDR2 (germline): LGHDT, YNNKEL (reference sequence). This CDR3 region has 12 residues. V lost 1 base and J lost 9, with 6 bases in between. The CDR3 DNA reads TGTGCCAGCAGCCAAGGAGGGTGGGAGCTGTTTTTT. Its protein product is CASSQGGWELFF.

This clonotype was seen repeatedly, ten times or more. The chain recombines TRBV3-1 with TRBJ2-7; maybe TRBD1 (5 bases). The germline gives CDR1 LGHDT, CDR2 YNNKEL (reference sequence). Deletions cut 0 bases from V and 2 bases from J, with 11 bases between. The CDR3 has 15 amino acids. The chain's CDR3 is CASSQDRAGTYEQYF. The CDR3 bases are TGTGCCAGCAGCCAAGATCGGGCAGGGACCTACGAGCAGTACTTC.

The sample holds many counts of this clonotype. The V gene is TRBV6-5, the J gene TRBJ2-2; D possibly matches TRBD1 or TRBD2 (5 bases each). From germline, CDR1 is MNHEY and CDR2 SVGAGI. There are 15 residues in the CDR3. V was pared by 3 bases and J by 4 bases, with 12 bases between. The CDR3 region has the DNA TGTGCCAGCAGTTATGGGGGAGTGAGCACCGGGGAGCTGTTTTTT. Protein: CASSYGGVSTGELFF.